This T cell receptor (beta chain) was sequenced in a study of T-cell reconstitution after alpha-beta-depleted transplantation in children. Unique molecular identifiers tagged the TCRbeta library. TCRdb re-analysed the PCR reads in MiXCR, keeping a single row per CDR3 protein. This table holds 420,000 or so distinct CDR3 sequences, approximately 11% found once. Per the germline V gene, CDR1 is SGHRS and CDR2 is YFSETQ. The length of the CDR3 is 16 residues. J lost 2 bases, V lost 1 base, and 8 bases had no gene match. The sequence derives from a human donor who donated a stem cell graft to a child with acute myeloid leukemia. V usage is TRBV5-1 and J usage is TRBJ1-1; 7 bases are a match to TRBD1. The specimen comprised PBMCs from the stem cell graft donor, sampled from the stem cell graft. This CDR3 reads CASSLPRTGDNTEAFF. The CDR3 bases are TGCGCCAGCAGCTTGCCCCGGACAGGAGATAACACTGAAGCTTTCTTT.